This is a list of T cell receptor beta chains from one sample in a study of blood T cells in healthy people across ages. TCRdb processed the 5' RACE reads anew with MiXCR; each CDR3 protein has one entry. The table includes about 570,000 distinct CDR3 sequences, roughly 29% detected once. The sequenced sample consisted of blood. These receptors were taken from a woman aged 70 to 79 in good health. The CDR3 runs from the conserved cysteine through the conserved F or W. A D gene is named only where the DNA matches it firmly. Not all rows give a size; the values are once, few, many and, for expanded clones, a class.

D | J | size | V | DNA | CDR3
TRBD1 | TRBJ2-3 | few | TRBV5-5 | TGTGCCAGCAGCCTTGGACAGGGAGCTGGTGCGCAGTATTTT | CASSLGQGAGAQYF
TRBD2 | TRBJ2-1 | - | TRBV11-2 | TGTGCCAGCAGTCCACTAGCGGGGGGTTGGGGGGAGCAGTTCTTC | CASSPLAGGWGEQFF
TRBD1 | TRBJ1-1 | few | TRBV29-1 | TGCAGCGTTGGAGGCCAGGGGGCGCGTACTGAAGCTTTCTTT | CSVGGQGARTEAFF
- | TRBJ2-7 | few | TRBV6-2/TRBV6-3 | TGTGCCAGCAGTTACTCGAGTCGCGAGCAGTACTTC | CASSYSSREQYF
- | TRBJ1-4 | - | TRBV4-3 | TGCGCCAGCAGCCAGACGGTTTCCAAAGGAAATGAAAAACTGTTTTTT | CASSQTVSKGNEKLFF
- | TRBJ1-1 | - | TRBV29-1 | TGCAGCGTTCTTTCTGGGAACACTGAAGCTTTCTTT | CSVLSGNTEAFF
TRBD2 | TRBJ2-6 | - | TRBV5-1 | TGCGCCAGCAGCCGGGGGGAGCTCTCTGGGGCCAACGTCCTGACTTTC | CASSRGELSGANVLTF
- | TRBJ2-7 | - | TRBV7-9 | TGTGCCAGCAGCCCACCGGGCTTCCCCACCAACGAGCAGTACTTC | CASSPPGFPTNEQYF
- | TRBJ2-5 | - | TRBV7-2 | TGTGCCAGCAGCTTAGCGAGGCTAGCCGCCCAAGAGACCCAGTACTTC | CASSLARLAAQETQYF
- | TRBJ1-1 | - | TRBV7-2 | TGTGCCAGCAGCCGGGGGGGGGCAGCGAACACTGAAGCTTTCTTT | CASSRGGAANTEAFF
- | TRBJ2-6 | - | TRBV20-1 | TGCAGTGCTAGAGACGATTCTGGGGCCAACGTCCTGACTTTC | CSARDDSGANVLTF